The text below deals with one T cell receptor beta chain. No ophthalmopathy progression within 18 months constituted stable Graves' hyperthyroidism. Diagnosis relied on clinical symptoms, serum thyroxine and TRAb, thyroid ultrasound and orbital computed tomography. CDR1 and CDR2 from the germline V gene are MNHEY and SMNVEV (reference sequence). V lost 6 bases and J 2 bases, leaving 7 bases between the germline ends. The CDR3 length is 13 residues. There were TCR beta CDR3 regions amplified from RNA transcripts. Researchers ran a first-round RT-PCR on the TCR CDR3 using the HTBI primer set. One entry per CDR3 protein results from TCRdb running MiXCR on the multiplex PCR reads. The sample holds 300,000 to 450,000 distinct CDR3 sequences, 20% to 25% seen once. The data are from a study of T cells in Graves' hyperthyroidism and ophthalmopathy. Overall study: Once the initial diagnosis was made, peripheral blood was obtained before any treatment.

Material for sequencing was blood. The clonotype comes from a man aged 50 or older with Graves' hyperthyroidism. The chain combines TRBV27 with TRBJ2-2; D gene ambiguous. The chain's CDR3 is CASRSTNTGELFF. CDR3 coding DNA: TGTGCCAGCAGGAGCACCAACACCGGGGAGCTGTTTTTT.